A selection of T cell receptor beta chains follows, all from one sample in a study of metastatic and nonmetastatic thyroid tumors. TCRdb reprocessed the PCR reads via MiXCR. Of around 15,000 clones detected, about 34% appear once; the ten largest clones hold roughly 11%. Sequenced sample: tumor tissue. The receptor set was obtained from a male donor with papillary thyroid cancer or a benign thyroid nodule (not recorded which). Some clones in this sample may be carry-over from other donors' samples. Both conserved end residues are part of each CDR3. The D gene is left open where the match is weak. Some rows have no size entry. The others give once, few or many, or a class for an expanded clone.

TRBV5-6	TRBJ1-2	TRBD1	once	CASSLAPTGIYGYTF	TGTGCCAGCAGCTTAGCCCCGACAGGGATCTATGGCTACACCTTC
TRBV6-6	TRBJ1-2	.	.	CASSYRGDGGYTF	TGTGCCAGCAGTTATAGAGGGGACGGGGGCTACACCTTC
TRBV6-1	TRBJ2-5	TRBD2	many	CASSQGLAGETQYF	TGTGCCAGCAGTCAAGGACTAGCGGGAGAGACCCAGTACTTC
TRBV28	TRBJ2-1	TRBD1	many	CASSSPTGTNEQFF	TGTGCCAGCAGTTCCCCGACAGGGACCAATGAGCAGTTCTTC
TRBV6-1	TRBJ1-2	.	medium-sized	CASGMWTEDGYTF	TGTGCCAGCGGGATGTGGACCGAGGATGGCTACACCTTC
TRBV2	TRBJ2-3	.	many	CASGEGHRTDTQYF	TGTGCCAGCGGTGAGGGACACCGCACAGATACGCAGTATTTT
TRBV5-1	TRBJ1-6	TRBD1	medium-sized	CASSQGANSPLHF	TGCGCCAGCAGCCAGGGGGCTAATTCACCCCTCCACTTT
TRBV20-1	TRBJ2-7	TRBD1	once	CSARDLRTGDSYEQYF	TGCAGTGCTAGAGATCTACGGACAGGCGACTCCTACGAGCAGTACTTC
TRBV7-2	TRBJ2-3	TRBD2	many	CASSHQRGRTDTQYF	TGTGCCAGCAGCCACCAGCGGGGCCGCACAGATACGCAGTATTTT
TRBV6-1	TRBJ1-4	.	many	CASADRGPFREKLFF	TGTGCCAGCGCCGACCGAGGCCCTTTTCGTGAAAAACTGTTTTTT
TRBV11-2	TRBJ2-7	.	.	CASSLVSPPGGGWQQYF	TGTGCCAGCAGCTTAGTTTCTCCCCCGGGCGGCGGGTGGCAGCAGTACTTC
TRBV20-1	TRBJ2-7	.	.	CSSRYRGKGFYEQYF	TGCAGTTCTAGGTATCGGGGGAAGGGTTTCTACGAGCAGTACTTC
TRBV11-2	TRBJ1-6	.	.	CARSLGQAHNSPLHF	TGTGCCCGCAGCTTGGGACAAGCACATAATTCACCCCTCCACTTT
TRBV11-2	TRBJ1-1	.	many	CASSPGVGGNTEAFF	TGTGCCAGCAGCCCAGGGGTCGGGGGGAACACTGAAGCTTTCTTT
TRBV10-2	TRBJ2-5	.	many	CASSTRSQETQYF	TGCGCCAGCAGCACTAGGTCACAAGAGACCCAGTACTTC
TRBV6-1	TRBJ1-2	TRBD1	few	CASTPITGTGSYGYTF	TGTGCCAGCACCCCCATAACCGGGACAGGGAGCTATGGCTACACCTTC
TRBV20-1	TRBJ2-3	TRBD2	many	CSAPWGGNTDTQYF	TGCAGTGCCCCCTGGGGGGGGAACACAGATACGCAGTATTTT
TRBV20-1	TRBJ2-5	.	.	CSAVRDRTQETQYF	TGCAGTGCTGTCCGCGATAGGACACAAGAGACCCAGTACTTC
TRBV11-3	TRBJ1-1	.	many	CASSLGGPNTEAFF	TGTGCCAGCAGCCTCGGGGGCCCGAACACTGAAGCTTTCTTT
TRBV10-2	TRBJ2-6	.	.	CASRNKTVNRSGANVLTF	TGCGCCAGCCGGAATAAGACAGTTAACCGCTCTGGGGCCAATGTCCTGACTTTC
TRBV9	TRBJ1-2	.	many	CASSVEPYLRGVYGYTF	TGTGCCAGCAGCGTAGAACCGTACCTTCGGGGCGTCTATGGCTACACCTTC
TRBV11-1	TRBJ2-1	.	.	CASSGLAEVYNEQFF	TGTGCCAGCAGCGGATTAGCGGAAGTCTACAATGAGCAGTTCTTC
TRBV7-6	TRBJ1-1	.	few	CASSLDGGSEAFF	TGTGCCAGCAGCTTAGATGGGGGGAGTGAAGCTTTCTTT
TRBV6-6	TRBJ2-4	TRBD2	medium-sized	CASNSLATTSGRVTKNIQYF	TGTGCCAGCAACTCCCTGGCAACTACTAGCGGGAGGGTTACCAAAAACATTCAGTACTTC
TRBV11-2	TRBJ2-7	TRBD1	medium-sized	CASSRLRTGDHEQYF	TGTGCCAGCAGCCGGTTGAGGACAGGGGACCACGAGCAGTACTTC
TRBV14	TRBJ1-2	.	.	CASSQATGIGYTF	TGTGCCAGCAGCCAAGCCACGGGCATTGGCTACACCTTC
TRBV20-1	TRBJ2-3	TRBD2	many	CSAGGVASGRTDTQYF	TGCAGTGCTGGAGGTGTGGCTAGCGGACGCACAGATACGCAGTATTTT
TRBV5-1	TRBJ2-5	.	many	CASSPGLAQETQYF	TGCGCCAGCAGCCCCGGACTCGCCCAAGAGACCCAGTACTTC
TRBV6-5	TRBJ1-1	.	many	CASSYAGARMNTEAFF	TGTGCCAGCAGTTACGCGGGGGCGCGGATGAACACTGAAGCTTTCTTT
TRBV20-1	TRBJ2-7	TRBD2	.	CSASWREFEQYF	TGCAGTGCTAGTTGGCGGGAGTTCGAGCAGTACTTC
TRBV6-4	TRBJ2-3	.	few	CASSDSDGSTDTQYF	TGTGCCAGCAGTGACTCTGACGGGAGCACAGATACGCAGTATTTT
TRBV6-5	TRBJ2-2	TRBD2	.	CASSHKGLAGTGELFF	TGTGCCAGCAGTCACAAAGGACTAGCGGGCACCGGGGAGCTGTTTTTT
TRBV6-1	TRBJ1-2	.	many	CASSSPRRDIYGYTF	TGTGCCAGCAGCTCCCCGCGCCGGGACATCTATGGCTACACCTTC
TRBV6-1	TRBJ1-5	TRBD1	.	CASNGQGWRPQHF	TGTGCCAGCAATGGACAGGGTTGGCGGCCCCAGCATTTT
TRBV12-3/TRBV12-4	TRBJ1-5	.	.	CASSLFSINQPQHF	TGTGCCAGCAGTTTATTCAGCATCAATCAGCCCCAGCATTTT
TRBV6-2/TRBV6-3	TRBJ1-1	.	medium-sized	CASTKSLGVRAFF	TGTGCCAGCACAAAAAGTCTGGGTGTTAGAGCTTTCTTT
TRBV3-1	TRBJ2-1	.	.	CASSRATDYNEQFF	TGTGCCAGCAGCCGGGCCACAGACTACAATGAGCAGTTCTTC
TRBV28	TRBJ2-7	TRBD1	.	CASSFSQRQGGYEEYF	TGTGCCAGCAGTTTCAGTCAGCGACAGGGTGGCTACGAGGAGTACTTC
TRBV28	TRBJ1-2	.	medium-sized	CASSSLQGSGLAGYTF	TGTGCCAGCAGTTCCCTACAGGGTAGCGGGCTCGCTGGCTACACCTTC
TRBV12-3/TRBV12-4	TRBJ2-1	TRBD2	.	CASSFNISTSGSYNDQFF	TGTGCCAGCAGCTTTAATATCTCGACTAGCGGGAGTTATAATGATCAGTTCTTC
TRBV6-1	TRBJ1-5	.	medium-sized	CASSSPTQENQHF	TGTGCCAGCAGTTCGCCAACACAGGAAAACCAGCATTTT
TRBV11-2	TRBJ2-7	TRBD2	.	CASSLTGGPYEQYF	TGTGCCAGCAGCTTAACGGGAGGGCCCTACGAGCAGTACTTC